This is a list of T cell receptor beta chains from one sample in a study of cytomegalovirus exposure and HLA in healthy donors. TCRdb keeps only in-frame clones here, not all; method: immunoSEQ multiplex PCR. The sample has about 200,000 clones; roughly 80% are singletons. Source material: PBMCs. Receptors were obtained from a woman in her 30s in good health and CMV-seronegative. Both conserved end residues are part of each CDR3. D genes are given only for firm matches.

CDR3 length: 13
D gene: .
V gene: TRBV30
J gene: TRBJ2-3
CDR3 protein: CAWSVQMEDTQYF
CDR3 DNA: TGTGCCTGGAGTGTACAGATGGAAGATACGCAGTATTTT

CDR3 length: 9
D gene: .
V gene: TRBV6-1
J gene: TRBJ1-4
CDR3 protein: CALRSKLFF
CDR3 DNA: TGTGCCCTGCGGTCAAAACTGTTTTTT

CDR3 length: 14
D gene: .
V gene: TRBV19
J gene: TRBJ2-7
CDR3 protein: CASSIVTGSYEQYF
CDR3 DNA: TGTGCCAGTAGTATAGTAACGGGTTCCTACGAGCAGTACTTC

CDR3 length: 14
D gene: TRBD1
V gene: TRBV7-7
J gene: TRBJ1-4
CDR3 protein: CASSPGGNNEKLFF
CDR3 DNA: TGTGCTAGCAGCCCAGGGGGCAATAATGAAAAACTGTTTTTT

CDR3 length: 16
D gene: TRBD2
V gene: TRBV4-1
J gene: TRBJ2-2
CDR3 protein: CASSQARAGETGELFF
CDR3 DNA: TGCGCCAGCAGCCAAGCGAGAGCGGGAGAGACCGGGGAGCTGTTTTTT

CDR3 length: 19
D gene: .
V gene: TRBV21-1
J gene: TRBJ1-4
CDR3 protein: CASSYGGRGPGRYNEKLFF
CDR3 DNA: TGTGCCAGCAGCTACGGGGGCAGGGGGCCCGGTAGGTATAATGAAAAACTGTTTTTT

CDR3 length: 17
D gene: TRBD1
V gene: TRBV9
J gene: TRBJ2-6
CDR3 protein: CASSLGTGYSGANVLTF
CDR3 DNA: TGTGCCAGCAGCCTAGGGACAGGATACTCTGGGGCCAACGTCCTGACTTTC

CDR3 length: 14
D gene: .
V gene: TRBV28
J gene: TRBJ1-2
CDR3 protein: CASSLTGQLYGYPF
CDR3 DNA: TGTGCCAGCAGTTTAACAGGGCAACTCTATGGCTACCCCTTC

CDR3 length: 16
D gene: .
V gene: TRBV6-4
J gene: TRBJ1-2
CDR3 protein: CASRDYEGSISYGYTF
CDR3 DNA: TGTGCCAGCAGGGACTACGAGGGATCAATAAGCTATGGCTACACCTTC

CDR3 length: 14
D gene: TRBD1
V gene: TRBV6-5
J gene: TRBJ1-4
CDR3 protein: CASKPGQSNEKLFF
CDR3 DNA: TGTGCCAGCAAGCCGGGACAGAGTAATGAAAAACTGTTTTTT

CDR3 length: 15
D gene: TRBD1
V gene: TRBV9
J gene: TRBJ2-5
CDR3 protein: CASSVGQGGQETQYF
CDR3 DNA: TGTGCCAGCAGCGTAGGACAGGGCGGACAAGAGACCCAGTACTTC

CDR3 length: 14
D gene: .
V gene: TRBV5-1
J gene: TRBJ1-5
CDR3 protein: CASSDTGPNQPQHF
CDR3 DNA: TGCGCCAGCAGCGACACAGGCCCCAATCAGCCCCAGCATTTT